This paragraph reports one TCR beta chain. Antigen specificity is unknown. A much larger clone differs by one base, so this may be a read error. No conserved phenylalanine or tryptophan ends this CDR3, so it is likely a read error. Amplification targeted the TCR beta CDR3 regions, with RNA transcripts as the source material. Following a first-round RT-PCR that used HTBI primers, a second-round multiplex PCR was carried out. TCRdb re-analysed the multiplex PCR reads in MiXCR, keeping a single row per CDR3 protein. Among 600,000 to 700,000 distinct CDR3 sequences listed, approximately 39% were seen once. These data come from a study of Graves' ophthalmopathy and Graves' hyperthyroidism. General study results and limits: A 13-signature model separated ophthalmopathy from stable hyperthyroidism, just over 85% sensitivity, 81.08% specificity. As the model predicted ophthalmopathy progression, it achieved a sensitivity of about 71% and a specificity of 72.22%.

Trimming removed 4 bases from V and 0 bases from J, with 16 bases in between. Germline values: CDR1 SEHNR, CDR2 FQNEAQ (reference sequence). This CDR3 has 17 amino acids. Each donor who had ophthalmopathy showed moderate-to-severe activity, a CAS of ≥3, a NOSPECS of ≥4, and a duration under 3 months. In this cohort, patients with other autoimmune diseases, uncontrolled infections, pregnancy or lactation were excluded. V and J are TRBV7-9 and TRBJ1-5, with TRBD1 as a possible D gene (6 bases). The sample comprised peripheral blood. The receptor was derived from an adult man with Graves' ophthalmopathy. CDR3 loop: CASSSLRDTDSNQPQHL. The DNA for the CDR3 is TGTGCCAGCAGCTCCCTCCGGGACACCGATAGCAATCAGCCCCAGCATCTT.